Sequencing of this T cell receptor beta chain was carried out in a study of blood T cell repertoires in COVID-19. Sequencing was performed with immunoSEQ multiplex PCR; in TCRdb, only in-frame clones are kept and a portion is missing. The sample holds 70,000 to 80,000 clones, approximately 89% seen once. There are 16 residues in the CDR3. CDR1 and CDR2 from the germline V gene are MNHEY and SVGAGI. The trim removed 2 bases at V and 7 bases at J, leaving 11 bases unmatched. The receptor comes from a woman of 80 years or more with active or convalescent COVID-19. The sequenced sample consisted of peripheral blood. V usage is TRBV6-5 and J usage is TRBJ2-3; 8 nucleotides agree with TRBD2. The CDR3 DNA is TGTGCCAGCAGTTACGAGTGGATTAGCGGGACATATACGCAGTATTTT. This codes for CASSYEWISGTYTQYF.